The clone carrying this T cell receptor (beta chain) was recorded once. Its antigen is as yet unknown. This sample is part of a study of radiotherapy plus CTLA-4 blockade in lung cancer. Study outcomes and limitations: Among blood TCR repertoires after radiotherapy plus ipilimumab, tumor-derived clones expanded.

Measured with immunoSEQ multiplex PCR; TCRdb has only the in-frame clones, and not every one. The sample records about 80,000 clones, about four fifths being singletons. The V end was cut by 6 bases, the J end by 5 bases, with 10 bases between. CDR1 is SGHTA and CDR2 is FQGNSA in the germline V gene. There are 12 residues in the CDR3. The V call is TRBV7-2, the J call TRBJ2-5, with TRBD1 as a possible D gene (6 bases). Specimen: peripheral blood, collected from a patient treated with radiotherapy plus ipilimumab. The source is a human donor with non-small cell lung cancer whose response to radiotherapy plus ipilimumab could not be evaluated. Some clones in this sample may be carry-over from other donors' samples. The CDR3 DNA is TGTGCCAGCAGAGCAGGGGTGGAGACCCAGTACTTC. This translates into CASRAGVETQYF. Using reference TRBV7-2 and TRBJ2-5 for the parts outside the CDR3, the full variable domain is GAGVSQSPSNKVTEKGKDVELRCDPISGHTALYWYRQSLGQGLEFLIYFQGNSAPDKSGLPSDRFSAERTGGSVSTLTIQRTQQEDSAVYLCASRAGVETQYFGPGTRLLVL.